The clone carrying this TCR beta chain was observed many times. The antigen is not known. The data belong to a study of identical twins. Findings and limits, study-wide: Compared with models, monozygotic twins showed more out-of-frame TCR alpha sharing. Out-of-frame beta sequences exhibited a weaker degree of excess twin sharing. The more abundant beta clonotypes in cord blood had fewer insertions, and memory repertoires did not show this.

Template switching, a step in the protocol, added a universal primer site, and cDNA carried unique molecular identifiers. In TCRdb, the 5' RACE reads were re-called with MiXCR into one record per CDR3 protein. The table has around 370,000 distinct CDR3 sequences, 8.5% to 10% seen once. Trimming took 4 bases from V and 1 from J; bases not matched to a gene: 4. Germline assignment: CDR1 MGHRA and CDR2 YSYEKL. This CDR3 has 14 residues. Sequencing used naive T cells sorted from blood. This TCR came from a woman aged 50 to 60 in good health. V and J are TRBV4-1 and TRBJ2-7, with 7 bases that match TRBD2. The CDR3: CASSRPGLSYEQYF. The CDR3 nucleotides read TGCGCCAGCAGCCGACCGGGACTATCCTACGAGCAGTACTTC.